This T cell receptor (beta chain) was sequenced in a study of T and B cells in COVID-19 patients. Looking at the study overall: About 90% of the roughly 20 active-infection patients had comorbidities associated with unfavorable COVID-19 outcome.

From blood, roughly 220-550 ng of genomic DNA served as TRB template. TRB rearrangements were amplified by multiplex PCR with BIOMED2 TRB-A/B primers. TCRdb re-derived calls from the multiplex PCR reads in MiXCR, one entry per CDR3 protein. Among around 7,600 distinct CDR3 sequences listed, roughly two fifths were seen once. The CDR3 contains 14 residues. Germline-derived CDR1 and CDR2 are SEHNR and FQNEAQ (reference sequence). V dropped 2 bases and J dropped 0 bases, with 8 bases sitting between them. The sequence was obtained from a human donor who had recovered from COVID-19. The J gene is TRBJ2-7, the V gene TRBV7-9; no clear D. Sequencing input: blood. The CDR3 bases are TGTGCCAGCAGCTTACAGGACCACTCCTACGAGCAGTACGTC. It encodes CASSLQDHSYEQYV.